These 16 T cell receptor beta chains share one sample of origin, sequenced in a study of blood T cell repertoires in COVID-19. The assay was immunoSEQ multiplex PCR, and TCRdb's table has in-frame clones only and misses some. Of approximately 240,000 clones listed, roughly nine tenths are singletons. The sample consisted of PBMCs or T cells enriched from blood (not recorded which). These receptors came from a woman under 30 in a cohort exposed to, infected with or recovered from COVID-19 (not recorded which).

The CDR3 sequence: CAGRTEEKGGYTF. The CDR3 bases are TGTGCCGGACGGACAGAAGAGAAAGGGGGCTACACCTTC. The rearrangement links TRBV2 to TRBJ1-2; possibly TRBD1 for D (6 bases). Germline CDR1 and CDR2: SNHLY and FYNNEI. The CDR3 consists of 13 residues. V lost 11 bases to trimming and J lost 8 bases, with 21 bases between them. The full variable domain, its missing parts supplied by reference TRBV2 and TRBJ1-2, is EPEVTQTPSHQVTQMGQEVILRCVPISNHLYFYWYRQILGQKVEFLVSFYNNEISEKSEIFDDQFSVERPDGSNFTLKIRSTKLEDSAMYFCAGRTEEKGGYTFGSGTRLTVV.

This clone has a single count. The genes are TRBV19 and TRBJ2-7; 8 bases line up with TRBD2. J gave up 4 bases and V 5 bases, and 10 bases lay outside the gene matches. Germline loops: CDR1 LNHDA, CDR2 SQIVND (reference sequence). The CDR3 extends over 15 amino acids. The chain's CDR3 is CASSLQGTRRYEQYF. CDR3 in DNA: TGTGCCAGTAGTCTCCAAGGGACTAGGAGATACGAGCAGTACTTC.

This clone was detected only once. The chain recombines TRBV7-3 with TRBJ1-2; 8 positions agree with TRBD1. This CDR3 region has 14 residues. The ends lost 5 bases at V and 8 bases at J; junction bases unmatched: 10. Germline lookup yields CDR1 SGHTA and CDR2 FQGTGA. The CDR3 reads CASSPDRGLGGYTF. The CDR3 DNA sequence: TGTGCCAGCAGCCCCGACAGGGGCCTCGGAGGCTACACCTTC.

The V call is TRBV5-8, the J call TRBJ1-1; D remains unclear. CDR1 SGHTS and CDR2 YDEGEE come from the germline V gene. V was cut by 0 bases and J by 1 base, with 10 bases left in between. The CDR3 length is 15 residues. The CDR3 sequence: CASSLAEGANTEAFF. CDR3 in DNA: TGTGCCAGCAGCTTGGCTGAGGGTGCGAACACTGAAGCTTTCTTT.

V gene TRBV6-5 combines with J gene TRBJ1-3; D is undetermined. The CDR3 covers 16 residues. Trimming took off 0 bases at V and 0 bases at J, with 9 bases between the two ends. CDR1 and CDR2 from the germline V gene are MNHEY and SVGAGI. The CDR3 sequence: CASSYSSGLSGNTIYF. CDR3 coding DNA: TGTGCCAGCAGTTACTCCAGTGGCCTCTCTGGAAACACCATATATTTT.

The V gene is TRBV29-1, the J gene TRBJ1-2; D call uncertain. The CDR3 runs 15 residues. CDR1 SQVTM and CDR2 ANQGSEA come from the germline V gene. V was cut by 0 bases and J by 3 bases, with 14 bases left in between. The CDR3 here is CSVEDSGGPYYGYTF. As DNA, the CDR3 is TGCAGCGTTGAAGACTCAGGCGGGCCGTACTATGGCTACACCTTC.

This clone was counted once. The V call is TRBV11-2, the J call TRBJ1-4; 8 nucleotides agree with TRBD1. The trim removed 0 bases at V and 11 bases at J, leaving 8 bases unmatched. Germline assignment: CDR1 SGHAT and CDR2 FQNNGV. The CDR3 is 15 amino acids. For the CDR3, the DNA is TGTGCCAGCAGCTTAGAACGAGACAGGGGAGGCAAACTGTTTTTT. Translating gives CASSLERDRGGKLFF.

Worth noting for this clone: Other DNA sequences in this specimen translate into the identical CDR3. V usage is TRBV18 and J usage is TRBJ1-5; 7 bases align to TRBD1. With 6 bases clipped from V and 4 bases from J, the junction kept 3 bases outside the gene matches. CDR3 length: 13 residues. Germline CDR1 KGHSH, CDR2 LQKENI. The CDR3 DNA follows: TGTGCCAGCTCCCGGGACAGAAATCAGCCCCAGCATTTT. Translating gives CASSRDRNQPQHF.

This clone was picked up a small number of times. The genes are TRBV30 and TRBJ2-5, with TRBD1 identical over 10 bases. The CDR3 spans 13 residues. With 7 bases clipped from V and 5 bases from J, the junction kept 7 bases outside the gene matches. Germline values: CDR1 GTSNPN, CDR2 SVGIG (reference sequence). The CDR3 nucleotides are TGTGCCTTCGCGGGGGACAGGGGTGAGACCCAGTACTTC. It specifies CAFAGDRGETQYF.

CDR3 amino acids: CASSSWASNSYEQYF. The DNA for the CDR3 is TGTGCCAGCAGCTCATGGGCCTCAAACTCCTACGAGCAGTACTTC. This sequence joins TRBV11-3 and TRBJ2-7; no clear D gene. The CDR3 loop spans 15 amino acids. CDR1 and CDR2 from the germline V gene are SGHNT and YENEEA. V lost 4 bases and J 0 bases, leaving 13 bases between the germline ends.

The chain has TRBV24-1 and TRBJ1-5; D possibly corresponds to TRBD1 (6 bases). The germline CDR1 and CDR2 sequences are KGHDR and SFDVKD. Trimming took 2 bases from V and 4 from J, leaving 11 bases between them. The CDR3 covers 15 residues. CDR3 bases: TGTGCCACCAGTGATTCGAGACAGGTGAATCAGCCCCAGCATTTT. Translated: CATSDSRQVNQPQHF.

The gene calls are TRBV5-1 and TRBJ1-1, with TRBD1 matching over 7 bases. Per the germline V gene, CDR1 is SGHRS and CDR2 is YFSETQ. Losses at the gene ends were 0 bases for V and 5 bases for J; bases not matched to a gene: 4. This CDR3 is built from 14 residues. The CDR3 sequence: CASSLGPTGTEAFF. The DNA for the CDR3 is TGCGCCAGCAGCTTGGGACCGACAGGGACTGAAGCTTTCTTT.

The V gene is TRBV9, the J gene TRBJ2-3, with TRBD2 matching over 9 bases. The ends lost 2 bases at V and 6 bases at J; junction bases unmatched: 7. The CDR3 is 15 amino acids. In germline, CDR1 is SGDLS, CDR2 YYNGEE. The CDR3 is CASSVAAGGQDTQYF. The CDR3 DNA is TGTGCCAGCAGCGTGGCAGCGGGAGGCCAGGATACGCAGTATTTT.

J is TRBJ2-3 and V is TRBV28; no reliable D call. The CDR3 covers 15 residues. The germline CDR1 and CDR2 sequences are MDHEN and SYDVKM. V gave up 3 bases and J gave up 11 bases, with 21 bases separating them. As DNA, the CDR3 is TGTGCCAGCAGTTTGTCGACTCACCCCGGTCTTAGGCAGTATTTT. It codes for CASSLSTHPGLRQYF.

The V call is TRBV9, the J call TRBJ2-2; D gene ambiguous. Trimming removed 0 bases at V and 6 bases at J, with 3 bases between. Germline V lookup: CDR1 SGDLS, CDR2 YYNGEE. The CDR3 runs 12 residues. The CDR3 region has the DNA TGTGCCAGCAGCGTAGCGGCCGGGGAGCTGTTTTTT. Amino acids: CASSVAAGELFF.

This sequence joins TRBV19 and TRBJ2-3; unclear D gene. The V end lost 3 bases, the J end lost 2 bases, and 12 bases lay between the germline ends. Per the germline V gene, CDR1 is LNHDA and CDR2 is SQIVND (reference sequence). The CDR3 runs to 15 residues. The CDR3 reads CASSILLRHTDTQYF. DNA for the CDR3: TGTGCCAGTAGTATTCTCTTGAGGCACACAGATACGCAGTATTTT.